These 2 T cell receptor beta chains were sequenced from one sample in a study of beta chain features in type 1 diabetes. The sequenced template was cDNA made from the entire isolated RNA. Libraries were prepared by immunoSEQ multiplex PCR; TCRdb keeps only in-frame clonotypes and omits some of them. The sample records 140,000 or so clones, 9.2% being singletons. Sequencing was carried out using central memory CD4+ T cells from blood. The receptors here all came from a man aged 18 to 35 in good health.

The sample holds one count of this clone. The rearrangement joins TRBV28 to TRBJ1-2; possibly TRBD1 for D (5 bases). Trimming took 4 bases from V and 1 from J, leaving 19 bases between them. The germline V gene has CDR1 MDHEN and CDR2 SYDVKM. The CDR3 has 17 residues. The CDR3 loop is CASSSRGSFWVNYGYTF. DNA of the CDR3: TGTGCCAGCAGTTCTAGGGGTAGTTTCTGGGTTAACTATGGCTACACCTTC.

The rearrangement uses TRBV7-2 and TRBJ1-1; the D is unclear. In germline, CDR1 is SGHTA, CDR2 FQGNSA. The V end was cut by 1 base, the J end by 4 bases, with 13 bases between. This CDR3 spans 15 amino acids. The CDR3, as DNA: TGTGCCAGCAGCTTAGACGCCGGAGAAGGCACTGAAGCTTTCTTT. It specifies CASSLDAGEGTEAFF.